This T cell receptor beta chain comes out of a study of CD4+ T cells in melanoma. Findings of the study overall: A reported correlation linked neoantigen-specific CD4+ T cells to CD8+, macrophage and B cell function. In melanoma, neoantigen-specific CD4+ T cells reportedly differed in differentiation state.

Germline-derived CDR1 and CDR2 are SGHKS and YYEKEE (reference sequence). With 2 bases clipped from V and 3 bases from J, the junction kept 5 bases outside the gene matches. The CDR3 is 16 amino acids. Measured with immunoSEQ multiplex PCR; TCRdb has only the in-frame clones, and not every one. The sample carries 9,500 to 13,000 clones, 60% to 85% recorded once. Comments on this clone: Its specificity is unknown.

The specimen was cells from a culture (not recorded whether cultured in vitro). This chain connects TRBV5-5 to TRBJ2-1, with 10 positions matching TRBD1. This TCR came from a human donor with melanoma. The CDR3 DNA reads as TGTGCCAGCAGCTTCGGACAGGGGGAGCACTACAATGAGCAGTTCTTC. Residues: CASSFGQGEHYNEQFF.